A single sample is the source of the 11 T cell receptor beta chains below, sequenced in a study of CD8 T cells in ankylosing spondylitis. MiXCR was run by TCRdb on the 5' RACE reads, yielding one entry per CDR3 protein. In the table there are fewer than 400,000 distinct CDR3 sequences, under 15% of which are singletons. The sequenced sample consisted of blood, either unsorted or a sorted T cell fraction (not recorded which). These receptors were obtained from a male donor with ankylosing spondylitis or in good health (not recorded which).

This clonotype was observed a handful of times. The V gene is TRBV20-1, the J gene TRBJ2-1, with TRBD1 as a possible D gene (5 bases). The V and J ends lost 5 bases and 3 bases respectively, with 17 bases between them. The CDR3 consists of 15 residues. Germline values: CDR1 DFQATT, CDR2 SNEGSKA (reference sequence). This CDR3 reads CSACDSLVNYNEQFF. CDR3 sequence (DNA): TGCAGTGCTTGTGACAGCCTTGTAAACTACAATGAGCAGTTCTTC.

This clonotype was seen a handful of times. The J gene is TRBJ2-1, the V gene TRBV27, with 13 nucleotides matching TRBD2. The CDR3 extends over 16 amino acids. Germline trimming cut 6 bases from V and 8 bases from J; bases unmatched to any gene: 10. Germline lookup yields CDR1 MNHEY and CDR2 SMNVEV (reference sequence). The CDR3 bases are TGTGCCAGCAGCTCCGCCACTAGCGGGAGGGGCTATGAGCAGTTCTTC. Translation: CASSSATSGRGYEQFF.

This chain uses TRBV20-1 with TRBJ2-3, with TRBD2 matching 8 bases. Germline assignment: CDR1 DFQATT and CDR2 SNEGSKA (reference sequence). The CDR3 is 14 amino acids. Losses at the gene ends were 3 bases for V and 0 bases for J; bases not matched to a gene: 2. The CDR3 sequence is CSASGRGSTDTQYF. For the CDR3, the DNA is TGCAGTGCTAGCGGGAGGGGCAGCACAGATACGCAGTATTTT.

V usage is TRBV19 and J usage is TRBJ2-2; D remains ambiguous. The germline CDR1 and CDR2 sequences are LNHDA and SQIVND (reference sequence). The V gene lost 7 bases and the J gene lost 0 bases, with 18 bases spanning the gap. This CDR3 has 17 residues. This chain's CDR3 is CASTPSHLWANTGELFF. The CDR3 coding sequence is TGTGCCAGTACTCCCTCTCACCTGTGGGCGAACACCGGGGAGCTGTTTTTT.

The V call is TRBV12-3 or TRBV12-4, the J call TRBJ2-6; TRBD2 is a possible D gene (5 bases). CDR3 length: 17 amino acids. The ends were cut back, 7 bases at V and 0 bases at J, with 16 bases in the middle. The CDR3 DNA reads TGTGCCAGCACCGCGGGTAGTCCCTTCTCTGGGGCCAACGTCCTGACTTTC. Amino acid sequence: CASTAGSPFSGANVLTF.

This clonotype was seen only a few times. The V and J genes are TRBV20-1 and TRBJ2-1; D gene unclear. CDR3 length: 12 residues. V was trimmed by 4 bases and J by 10 bases, leaving 14 bases between them. The germline gives CDR1 DFQATT, CDR2 SNEGSKA (reference sequence). CDR3 residues: CSANMGLREQFF. The CDR3 DNA is TGCAGTGCTAACATGGGCTTAAGGGAGCAGTTCTTC.

This clonotype showed up just a few times. This chain uses TRBV5-1 with TRBJ2-3; D not resolved. V was shortened by 0 bases and J by 0 bases, with 11 bases between the two germline ends. The V gene's germline CDR1 is SGHRS and CDR2 YFSETQ. This CDR3 region has 16 residues. CDR3 loop: CASSLAGGPSTDTQYF. CDR3 nucleotide sequence: TGCGCCAGCAGCTTGGCCGGCGGCCCTAGCACAGATACGCAGTATTTT.

In this sample, this clonotype turned up many times. The chain joins TRBV12-3 or TRBV12-4 to TRBJ2-1; 12 bases align to TRBD2. The CDR3 sequence is 15 residues long. Unmatched junction bases numbered 7, after V lost 5 bases and J lost 8 bases. CDR3 bases: TGTGCCAGCAGTGGCCGGACTAGCGGGGTGGATGAGCAGTTCTTC. It yields the protein CASSGRTSGVDEQFF.

The chain recombines TRBV4-1 with TRBJ2-1, with D tentatively TRBD1 (5 bases). Germline lookup yields CDR1 MGHRA and CDR2 YSYEKL. V was trimmed by 1 base and J by 9 bases, leaving 19 bases between them. The CDR3 spans 16 residues. This CDR3 reads CASSQGGESEFGEQFF. CDR3 DNA: TGCGCCAGCAGCCAAGGGGGCGAGAGCGAATTTGGTGAGCAGTTCTTC.

The V gene is TRBV12-3 or TRBV12-4, the J gene TRBJ2-2, with 8 nucleotides matching TRBD2. V shed 6 bases and J 6 bases; nucleotides not matched to a gene: 12. The CDR3 contains 16 residues. CDR3 nucleotides: TGTGCCAGCAGCCCCCATGCGGGGGGCCCGGCCGGGGAGCTGTTTTTT. This translates into CASSPHAGGPAGELFF.

This clonotype was seen a few times. The CDR3 loop is CSASTSGRGTDTQYF. The CDR3 DNA reads TGCAGTGCTAGTACTAGCGGGAGAGGCACAGATACGCAGTATTTT. The chain is built from TRBV20-1 and TRBJ2-3; 11 bases are shared with TRBD2. The length of the CDR3 is 15 residues. The ends lost 3 bases at V and 1 base at J; junction bases unmatched: 3. The germline V gene encodes CDR1 DFQATT and CDR2 SNEGSKA (reference sequence).